These T cell receptor beta chains were read from a single sample in a study of blood T cell repertoires in COVID-19. Sequencing was performed with immunoSEQ multiplex PCR; in TCRdb, only in-frame clones are kept and a portion is missing. The data contain some 97,000 clones, 90% to 95% of them seen just once; the ten biggest clones take up about 2.2%. Sequenced material: peripheral blood. These receptors were obtained from a middle-aged man with active COVID-19. Each CDR3 is given with its conserved first and last residue. The D gene is left open where the match is weak. Expanded clones get a size class; other rows say once, few or many, or leave the size out.

D gene: -; clone size: -; J gene: TRBJ2-1; V gene: TRBV20-1; CDR3 DNA: TGCAGTGCTAGAGCAGGGCGTGAGCAGTTCTTC; CDR3 protein: CSARAGREQFF
D gene: -; clone size: -; J gene: TRBJ1-4; V gene: TRBV5-4; CDR3 DNA: TGTGCCAGCAGCTACGGGGGAGCTAATGAAAAACTGTTTTTT; CDR3 protein: CASSYGGANEKLFF
D gene: -; clone size: -; J gene: TRBJ2-1; V gene: TRBV21-1; CDR3 DNA: TGTGCCAGCAGCGCCCGGACAGGGCTGACCTACAATGAGCAGTTCTTC; CDR3 protein: CASSARTGLTYNEQFF
D gene: TRBD1; clone size: -; J gene: TRBJ2-7; V gene: TRBV27; CDR3 DNA: TGTGCCAGCAGTGTTACCGGGACAGGAAGAGAGCAGTACTTC; CDR3 protein: CASSVTGTGREQYF
D gene: -; clone size: -; J gene: TRBJ2-1; V gene: TRBV6-5; CDR3 DNA: TGTGCCAGCGGACGAGGGCCGAAAGGGGAGCAGTTCTTC; CDR3 protein: CASGRGPKGEQFF
D gene: TRBD1; clone size: once; J gene: TRBJ2-1; V gene: TRBV7-9; CDR3 DNA: TGTGCCAGCAGCCGACAGGGGTCCTACAATGAGCAGTTCTTC; CDR3 protein: CASSRQGSYNEQFF
D gene: -; clone size: -; J gene: TRBJ1-1; V gene: TRBV10-3; CDR3 DNA: TGTGCCATCAGTGAGCTAGGGAGAGGCACTGAAGCTTTCTTT; CDR3 protein: CAISELGRGTEAFF
D gene: -; clone size: few; J gene: TRBJ1-1; V gene: TRBV6-5; CDR3 DNA: TGTGCCAGCAGTATACGACAGAGAAACACTGAAGCTTTCTTT; CDR3 protein: CASSIRQRNTEAFF
D gene: TRBD2; clone size: -; J gene: TRBJ2-2; V gene: TRBV9; CDR3 DNA: TGTGCCAGCAGCGTAGGCCGGGGGGGATCCGGGGAGCTGTTTTTT; CDR3 protein: CASSVGRGGSGELFF
D gene: -; clone size: many; J gene: TRBJ1-5; V gene: TRBV19; CDR3 DNA: TGTGCCAGTAGTATGGGGAGGGAACATCAGCCCCAGCATTTT; CDR3 protein: CASSMGREHQPQHF